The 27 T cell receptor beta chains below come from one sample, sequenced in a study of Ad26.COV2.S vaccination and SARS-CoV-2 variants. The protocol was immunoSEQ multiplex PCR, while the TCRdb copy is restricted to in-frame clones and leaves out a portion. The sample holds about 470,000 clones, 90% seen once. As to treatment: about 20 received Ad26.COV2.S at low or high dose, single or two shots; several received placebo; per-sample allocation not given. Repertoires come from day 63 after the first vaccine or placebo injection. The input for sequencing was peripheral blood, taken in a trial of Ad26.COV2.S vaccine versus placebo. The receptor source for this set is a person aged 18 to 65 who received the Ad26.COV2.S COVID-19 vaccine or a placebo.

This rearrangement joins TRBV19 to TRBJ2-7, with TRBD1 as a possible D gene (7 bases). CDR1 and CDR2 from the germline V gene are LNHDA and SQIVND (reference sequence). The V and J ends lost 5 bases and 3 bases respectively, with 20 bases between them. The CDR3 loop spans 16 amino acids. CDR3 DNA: TGTGCCAGTAGTGGGACTGGACAGGAGCCATACTACGAGCAGTACTTC. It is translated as CASSGTGQEPYYEQYF. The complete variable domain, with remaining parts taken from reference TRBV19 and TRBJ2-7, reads DGGITQSPKYLFRKEGQNVTLSCEQNLNHDAMYWYRQDPGQGLRLIYYSQIVNDFQKGDIAEGYSVSREKKESFPLTVTSAQKNPTAFYLCASSGTGQEPYYEQYFGPGTRLTVT.

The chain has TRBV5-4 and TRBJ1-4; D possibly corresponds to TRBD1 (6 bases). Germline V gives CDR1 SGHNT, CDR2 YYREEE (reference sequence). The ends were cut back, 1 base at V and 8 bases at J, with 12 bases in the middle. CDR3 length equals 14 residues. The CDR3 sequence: CASSLWTAQEKLFF. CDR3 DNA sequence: TGTGCCAGCAGCTTGTGGACAGCCCAGGAAAAACTGTTTTTT. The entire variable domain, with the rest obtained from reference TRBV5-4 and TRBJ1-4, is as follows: ETGVTQSPTHLIKTRGQQVTLRCSSQSGHNTVSWYQQALGQGPQFIFQYYREEENGRGNFPPRFSGLQFPNYSSELNVNALELDDSALYLCASSLWTAQEKLFFGSGTQLSVL.

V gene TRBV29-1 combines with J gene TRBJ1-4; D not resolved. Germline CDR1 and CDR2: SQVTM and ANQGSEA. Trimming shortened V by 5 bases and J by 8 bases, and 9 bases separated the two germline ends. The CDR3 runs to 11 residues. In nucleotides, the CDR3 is TGCAGCGTTCGTCTTGGCGAAAAACTGTTTTTT. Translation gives CSVRLGEKLFF.

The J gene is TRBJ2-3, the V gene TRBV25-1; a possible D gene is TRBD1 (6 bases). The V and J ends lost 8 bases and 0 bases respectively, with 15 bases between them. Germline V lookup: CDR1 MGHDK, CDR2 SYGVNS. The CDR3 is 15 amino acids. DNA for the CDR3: TGTGCCAGCGAACCTGACAGGACCAGCACAGATACGCAGTATTTT. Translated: CASEPDRTSTDTQYF.

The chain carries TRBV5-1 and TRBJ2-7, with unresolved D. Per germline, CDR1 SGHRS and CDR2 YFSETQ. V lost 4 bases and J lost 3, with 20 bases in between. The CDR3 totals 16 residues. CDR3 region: CASSRPTLDGYYEQYF. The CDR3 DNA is TGCGCCAGCAGCCGCCCCACGTTGGACGGATACTACGAGCAGTACTTC.

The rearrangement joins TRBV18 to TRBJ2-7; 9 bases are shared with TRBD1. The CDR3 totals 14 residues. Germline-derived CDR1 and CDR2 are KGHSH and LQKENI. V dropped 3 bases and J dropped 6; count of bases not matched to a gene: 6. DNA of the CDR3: TGTGCCAGCTCACCCCCCGACAGGGGGTCCGAGCAGTACTTC. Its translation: CASSPPDRGSEQYF. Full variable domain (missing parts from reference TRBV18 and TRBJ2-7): NAGVMQNPRHLVRRRGQEARLRCSPMKGHSHVYWYRQLPEEGLKFMVYLQKENIIDESGMPKERFSAEFPKEGPSILRIQQVVRGDSAAYFCASSPPDRGSEQYFGPGTRLTVT.

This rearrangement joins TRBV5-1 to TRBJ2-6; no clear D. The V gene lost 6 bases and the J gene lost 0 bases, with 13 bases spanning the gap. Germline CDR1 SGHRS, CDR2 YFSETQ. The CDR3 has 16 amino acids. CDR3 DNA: TGCGCCAGCACCCCCGCCATGTTCTCTGGGGCCAACGTCCTGACTTTC. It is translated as CASTPAMFSGANVLTF.

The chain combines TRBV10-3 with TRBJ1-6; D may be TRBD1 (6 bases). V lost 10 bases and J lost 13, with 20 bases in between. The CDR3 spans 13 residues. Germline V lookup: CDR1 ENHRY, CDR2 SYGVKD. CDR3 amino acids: CANSGGANLPLHF. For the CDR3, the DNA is TGTGCCAACTCGGGGGGGGCGAATCTGCCCCTCCACTTT.

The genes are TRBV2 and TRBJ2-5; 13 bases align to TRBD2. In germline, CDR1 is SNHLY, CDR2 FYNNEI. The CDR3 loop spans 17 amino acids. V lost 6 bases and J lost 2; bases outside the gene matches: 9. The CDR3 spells CASSPGTSGDHQETQYF. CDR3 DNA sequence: TGTGCCAGCAGCCCCGGGACTAGCGGGGACCATCAAGAGACCCAGTACTTC.

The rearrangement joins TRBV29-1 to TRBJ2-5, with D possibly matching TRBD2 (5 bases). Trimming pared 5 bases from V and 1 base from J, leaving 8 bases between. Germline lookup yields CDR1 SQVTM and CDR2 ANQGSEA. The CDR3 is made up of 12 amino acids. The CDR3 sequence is CSVMDFQETQYF. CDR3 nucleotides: TGCAGCGTTATGGACTTCCAAGAGACCCAGTACTTC.

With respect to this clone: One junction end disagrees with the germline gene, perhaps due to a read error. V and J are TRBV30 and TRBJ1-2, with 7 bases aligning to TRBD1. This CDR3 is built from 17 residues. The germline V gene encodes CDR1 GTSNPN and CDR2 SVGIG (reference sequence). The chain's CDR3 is CAIRSAPYRDRNYGYTF. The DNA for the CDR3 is TGCGCCATCCGGAGTGCGCCCTACCGGGACAGAAACTATGGCTACACCTTC.

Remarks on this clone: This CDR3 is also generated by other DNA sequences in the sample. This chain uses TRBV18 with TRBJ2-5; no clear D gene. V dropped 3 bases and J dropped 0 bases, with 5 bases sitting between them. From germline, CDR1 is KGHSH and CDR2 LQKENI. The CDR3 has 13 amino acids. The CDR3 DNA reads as TGTGCCAGCTCACCCATGAACCAAGAGACCCAGTACTTC. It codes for CASSPMNQETQYF.

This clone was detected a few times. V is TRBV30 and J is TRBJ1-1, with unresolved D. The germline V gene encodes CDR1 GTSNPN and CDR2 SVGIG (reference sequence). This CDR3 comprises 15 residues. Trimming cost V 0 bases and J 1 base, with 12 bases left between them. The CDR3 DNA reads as TGTGCCTGGAGTGTACAAGGGTTGGGGAACACTGAAGCTTTCTTT. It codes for CAWSVQGLGNTEAFF. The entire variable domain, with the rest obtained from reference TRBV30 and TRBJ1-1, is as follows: SQTIHQWPATLVQPVGSPLSLECTVEGTSNPNLYWYRQAAGRGLQLLFYSVGIGQISSEVPQNLSASRPQDRQFILSSKKLLLSDSGFYLCAWSVQGLGNTEAFFGQGTRLTVV.

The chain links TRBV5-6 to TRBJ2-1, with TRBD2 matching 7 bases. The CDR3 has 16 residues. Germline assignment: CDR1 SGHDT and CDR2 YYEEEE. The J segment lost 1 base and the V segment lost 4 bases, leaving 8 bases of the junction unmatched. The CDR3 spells CASSPGGGSSYNEQFF. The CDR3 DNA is TGTGCCAGCAGCCCTGGGGGAGGGTCGTCCTACAATGAGCAGTTCTTC.

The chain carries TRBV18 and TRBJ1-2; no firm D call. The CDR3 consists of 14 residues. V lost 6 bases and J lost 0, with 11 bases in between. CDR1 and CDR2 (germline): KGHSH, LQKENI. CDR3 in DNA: TGTGCCAGCTCCCCCTCGTCAGCTAACTATGGCTACACCTTC. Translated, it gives CASSPSSANYGYTF.

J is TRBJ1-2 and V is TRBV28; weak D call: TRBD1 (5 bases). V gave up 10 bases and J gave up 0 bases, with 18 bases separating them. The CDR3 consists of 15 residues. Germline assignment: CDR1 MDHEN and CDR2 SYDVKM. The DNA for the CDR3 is TGTGCCATCACCACCGGGGCCTTCCCTAACTATGGCTACACCTTC. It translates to CAITTGAFPNYGYTF.

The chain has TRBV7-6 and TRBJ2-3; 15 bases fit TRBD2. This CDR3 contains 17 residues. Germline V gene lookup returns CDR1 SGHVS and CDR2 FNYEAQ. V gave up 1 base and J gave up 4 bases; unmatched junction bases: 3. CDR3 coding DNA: TGTGCCAGCAGCTTAGGGACTAGCGGGAGGGCGGCAGATACGCAGTATTTT. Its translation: CASSLGTSGRAADTQYF.

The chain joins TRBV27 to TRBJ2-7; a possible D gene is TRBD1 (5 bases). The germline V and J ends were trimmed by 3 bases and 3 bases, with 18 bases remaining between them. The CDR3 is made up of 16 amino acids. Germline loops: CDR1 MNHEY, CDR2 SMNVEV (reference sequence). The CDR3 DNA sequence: TGTGCCAGCAGTTTGCGCCGTTCCTCGCAGGGCTACGAGCAGTACTTC. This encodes CASSLRRSSQGYEQYF.

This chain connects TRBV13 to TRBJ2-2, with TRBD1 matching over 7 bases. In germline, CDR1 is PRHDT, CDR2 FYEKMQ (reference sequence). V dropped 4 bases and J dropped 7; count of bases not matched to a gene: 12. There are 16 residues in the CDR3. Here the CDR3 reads CASSSRRGIGVGELFF. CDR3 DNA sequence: TGTGCCAGCAGCTCCCGCAGGGGGATCGGGGTCGGGGAGCTGTTTTTT.

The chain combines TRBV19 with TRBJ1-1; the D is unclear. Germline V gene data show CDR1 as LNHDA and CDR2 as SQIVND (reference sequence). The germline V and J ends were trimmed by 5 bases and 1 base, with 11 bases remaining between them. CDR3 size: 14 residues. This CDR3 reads CASSFDWANTEAFF. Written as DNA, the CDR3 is TGTGCCAGTAGTTTCGACTGGGCGAACACTGAAGCTTTCTTT.

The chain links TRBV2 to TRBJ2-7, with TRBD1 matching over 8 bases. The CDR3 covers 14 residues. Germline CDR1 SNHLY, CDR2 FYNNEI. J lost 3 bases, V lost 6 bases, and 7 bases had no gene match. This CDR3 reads CASSSGQVIYEQYF. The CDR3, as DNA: TGTGCCAGCAGCTCGGGACAGGTAATCTACGAGCAGTACTTC.

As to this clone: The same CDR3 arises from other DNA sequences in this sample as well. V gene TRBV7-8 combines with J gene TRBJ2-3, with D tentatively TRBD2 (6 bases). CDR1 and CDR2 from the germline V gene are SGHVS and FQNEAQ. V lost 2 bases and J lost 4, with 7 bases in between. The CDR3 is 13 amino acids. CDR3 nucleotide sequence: TGTGCCAGCAGCTTACTAGCGCCAGATACGCAGTATTTT. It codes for CASSLLAPDTQYF.

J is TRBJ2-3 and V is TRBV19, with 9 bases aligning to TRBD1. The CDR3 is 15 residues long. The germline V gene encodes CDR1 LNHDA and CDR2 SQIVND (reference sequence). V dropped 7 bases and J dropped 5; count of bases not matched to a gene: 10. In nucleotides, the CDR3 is TGTGCCAGTACCCTGACAGGGGGTCGGGGAGATACGCAGTATTTT. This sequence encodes CASTLTGGRGDTQYF.

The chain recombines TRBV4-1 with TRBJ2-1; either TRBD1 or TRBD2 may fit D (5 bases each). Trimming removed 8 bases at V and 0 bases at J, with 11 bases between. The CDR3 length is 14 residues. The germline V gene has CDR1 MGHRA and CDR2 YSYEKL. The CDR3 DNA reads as TGCGCCAGCGGGGGTTTCAGCTCCTACAATGAGCAGTTCTTC. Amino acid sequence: CASGGFSSYNEQFF.

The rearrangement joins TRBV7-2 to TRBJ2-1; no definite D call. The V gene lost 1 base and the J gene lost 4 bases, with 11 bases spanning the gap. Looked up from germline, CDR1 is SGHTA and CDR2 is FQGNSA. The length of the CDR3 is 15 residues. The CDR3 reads CASSLGLDAYNEQFF. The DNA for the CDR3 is TGTGCCAGCAGCTTAGGACTGGACGCATACAATGAGCAGTTCTTC.

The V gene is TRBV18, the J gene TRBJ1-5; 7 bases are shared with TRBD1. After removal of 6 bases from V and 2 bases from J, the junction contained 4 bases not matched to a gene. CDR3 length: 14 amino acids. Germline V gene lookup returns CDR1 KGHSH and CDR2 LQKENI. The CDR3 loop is CASSKGAGNQPQHF. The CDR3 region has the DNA TGTGCCAGCTCCAAGGGGGCGGGCAATCAGCCCCAGCATTTT. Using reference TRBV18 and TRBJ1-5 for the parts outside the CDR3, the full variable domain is NAGVMQNPRHLVRRRGQEARLRCSPMKGHSHVYWYRQLPEEGLKFMVYLQKENIIDESGMPKERFSAEFPKEGPSILRIQQVVRGDSAAYFCASSKGAGNQPQHFGDGTRLSIL.

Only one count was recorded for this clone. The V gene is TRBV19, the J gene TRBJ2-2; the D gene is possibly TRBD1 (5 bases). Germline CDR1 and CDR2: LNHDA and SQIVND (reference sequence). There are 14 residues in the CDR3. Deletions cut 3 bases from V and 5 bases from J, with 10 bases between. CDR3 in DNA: TGTGCCAGTAGTATCGACAGATCAACCGGGGAGCTGTTTTTT. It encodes CASSIDRSTGELFF. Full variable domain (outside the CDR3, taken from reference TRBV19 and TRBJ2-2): DGGITQSPKYLFRKEGQNVTLSCEQNLNHDAMYWYRQDPGQGLRLIYYSQIVNDFQKGDIAEGYSVSREKKESFPLTVTSAQKNPTAFYLCASSIDRSTGELFFGEGSRLTVL.